Reported below is one TCR beta chain. Its antigen is not identified. This record belongs to a study of OX40 agonist ivuxolimab in advanced cancers. Study-wide background: Previous treatment with anti-PD-1, anti-PD-L1 or anti-CTLA-4 therapy was allowed; 35% to 50% had received some. Whole-study findings and limits: Among expanded peripheral T cells, antigen specificity went undetermined.

TCRdb's copy holds only in-frame clones and misses some; the assay was immunoSEQ multiplex PCR. The sample has 60,000 to 85,000 clones, 94% seen once. This sequence originates from an adult with an advanced solid tumor such as melanoma, head and neck, liver or kidney cancer. The sequencing used CD4+ or CD8+ T cells sorted from blood, collected in a trial of the OX40 agonist ivuxolimab.

CDR3 DNA sequence: TGTGCCACCAGCAGAGATGGTGGCAGGGGGAGCAATCAGCCCCAGCATTTT. Amino acids: CATSRDGGRGSNQPQHF. The chain is built from TRBV15 and TRBJ1-5, with 7 bases that match TRBD1. The germline CDR1 and CDR2 sequences are LNHNV and YYDKDF (reference sequence). The CDR3 is 17 residues long. With 0 bases clipped from V and 1 base from J, the junction kept 6 bases outside the gene matches.